One and the same sample provided the 5 T cell receptor beta chains below, sequenced in a study of OX40 agonist ivuxolimab in advanced cancers. Some clones are missing from TCRdb's copy, which holds only in-frame ones; the method was immunoSEQ multiplex PCR. The table has roughly 70,000 clones, 88% seen once. Sample: CD4+ or CD8+ T cells sorted from blood, taken in a trial of the OX40 agonist ivuxolimab. Source of these receptors: an adult with an advanced solid tumor such as melanoma, head and neck, liver or kidney cancer.

V gene TRBV5-1 combines with J gene TRBJ2-7; TRBD2 matches 9 bases. CDR1 SGHRS and CDR2 YFSETQ come from the germline V gene. The CDR3 extends over 15 amino acids. After removal of 1 base from V and 3 bases from J, the junction contained 5 bases not matched to a gene. The CDR3 sequence is CASSLRGTSRYEQYF. The CDR3 DNA reads as TGCGCCAGCAGCTTGCGTGGGACTAGCCGCTACGAGCAGTACTTC.

The V and J genes are TRBV6-1 and TRBJ1-2; 9 positions match TRBD1. Looked up from germline, CDR1 is MNHNS and CDR2 is SASEGT. The CDR3 spans 15 residues. The V and J ends lost 5 bases and 4 bases, in that order; junction bases with no gene match: 8. CDR3 protein: CASSTTGGRGYGYTF. The CDR3 region has the DNA TGTGCCAGCAGTACAACAGGGGGCCGGGGCTATGGCTACACCTTC.

In this sample, this clone turned up once. The rearrangement links TRBV10-1 to TRBJ2-3; 8 nucleotides agree with TRBD2. From germline, CDR1 is WNHNN and CDR2 SYGVQD (reference sequence). This CDR3 is 14 amino acids long. Trimming at V came to 7 bases and at J to 1 base, leaving 4 bases not matched to a gene. This CDR3 is CASILAGRTDTQYF. CDR3 DNA: TGCGCCAGCATCTTAGCGGGGCGCACAGATACGCAGTATTTT.

This rearrangement joins TRBV18 to TRBJ1-1, with no clear D. CDR1 is KGHSH and CDR2 is LQKENI in the germline V gene. The CDR3 extends over 13 amino acids. V was cut by 6 bases and J by 10 bases, with 18 bases left in between. DNA for the CDR3: TGTGCCAGCTCCCGCGAGGGCGGCGAGGGAGCTTTCTTT. This gives the protein CASSREGGEGAFF. Variable domain in full (rest from reference TRBV18 and TRBJ1-1): NAGVMQNPRHLVRRRGQEARLRCSPMKGHSHVYWYRQLPEEGLKFMVYLQKENIIDESGMPKERFSAEFPKEGPSILRIQQVVRGDSAAYFCASSREGGEGAFFGQGTRLTVV.

The chain has TRBV6-5 and TRBJ2-7; D is possibly TRBD2 (7 bases). The CDR3 totals 14 residues. Germline V lookup: CDR1 MNHEY, CDR2 SVGAGI. V dropped 5 bases and J dropped 3 bases, with 14 bases sitting between them. The CDR3 bases are TGTGCCAGCAGTACCCGGGGAGGGGGCTACGAGCAGTACTTC. It is translated as CASSTRGGGYEQYF.